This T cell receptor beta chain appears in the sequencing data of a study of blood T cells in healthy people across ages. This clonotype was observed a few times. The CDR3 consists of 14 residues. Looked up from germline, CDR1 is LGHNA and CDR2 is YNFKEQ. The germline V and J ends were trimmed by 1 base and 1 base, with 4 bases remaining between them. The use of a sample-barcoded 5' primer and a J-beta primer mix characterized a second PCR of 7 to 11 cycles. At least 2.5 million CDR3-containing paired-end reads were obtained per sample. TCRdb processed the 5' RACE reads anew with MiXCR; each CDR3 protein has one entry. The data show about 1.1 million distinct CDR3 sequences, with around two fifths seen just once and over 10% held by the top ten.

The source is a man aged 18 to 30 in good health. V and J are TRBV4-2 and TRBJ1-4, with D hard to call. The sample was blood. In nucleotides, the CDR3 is TGTGCCAGCAGCCAAGGGGAAACTAATGAAAAACTGTTTTTT. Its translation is CASSQGETNEKLFF.